The 28 T cell receptor beta chains in this list originate from one sample, sequenced in a study of blood T cell repertoires in COVID-19. The table came from immunoSEQ multiplex PCR; TCRdb's copy has only in-frame clones and leaves some out. This table has around 67,000 clones, about 90% appearing once. Sequencing used peripheral blood. The receptors here all came from a human donor in a cohort sampled during active COVID-19.

The V and J genes are TRBV10-3 and TRBJ1-6, with a possible D match to TRBD1 (5 bases). The length of the CDR3 is 14 residues. Germline lookup yields CDR1 ENHRY and CDR2 SYGVKD. Between the trimmed V and J ends, which lost 3 bases and 10 bases, there was a span of 13 bases. CDR3 nucleotides: TGTGCCATCAGTGAAGATCGCAGGGTCTCACCCCTCCACTTT. Translated, it gives CAISEDRRVSPLHF.

The rearrangement links TRBV5-6 to TRBJ1-2; D remains ambiguous. V was pared by 1 base and J by 7 bases, with 5 bases between. This CDR3 comprises 11 residues. CDR1 and CDR2 from the germline V gene are SGHDT and YYEEEE. The CDR3 DNA reads as TGTGCCAGCAGCTTGCGTCTTGGCTACACCTTC. Protein product: CASSLRLGYTF.

The CDR3, as DNA: TGTGCCAGCACTCGGACAGGGGTATCCTACGAGCAGTACTTC. Its protein product is CASTRTGVSYEQYF. The rearrangement links TRBV2 to TRBJ2-7, with 9 bases that match TRBD1. This CDR3 comprises 14 residues. Germline CDR1 SNHLY, CDR2 FYNNEI. With 7 bases clipped from V and 1 base from J, the junction kept 5 bases outside the gene matches.

V gene TRBV9 combines with J gene TRBJ2-7; TRBD2 aligns across 8 bases. Looked up from germline, CDR1 is SGDLS and CDR2 is YYNGEE. This CDR3 has 15 residues. The ends lost 0 bases at V and 5 bases at J; junction bases unmatched: 7. Here the CDR3 DNA reads TGTGCCAGCAGCGTAGGCGGGGGGTATAGTGACGAGCAGTACTTC. It encodes CASSVGGGYSDEQYF.

The chain uses TRBV12-3 or TRBV12-4 and TRBJ1-4; D gene ambiguous. The CDR3 runs 13 residues. With 4 bases removed from V and 5 bases from J, the gap between germline ends came to 8 bases. The CDR3 reads CASSSRSNEKLFF. DNA of the CDR3: TGTGCCAGCAGTTCCCGGTCAAATGAAAAACTGTTTTTT.

V is TRBV11-2 and J is TRBJ2-5, with 8 positions matching TRBD2. The V gene end was trimmed by 0 bases and the J gene end by 3 bases; junction bases not matched to a gene: 6. CDR1 and CDR2 from the germline V gene are SGHAT and FQNNGV. This CDR3 has 16 residues. In nucleotides, the CDR3 is TGTGCCAGCAGCTTAGAATTCTCGGGGGGGAAAGAGACCCAGTACTTC. Translation gives CASSLEFSGGKETQYF.

CDR3 sequence (DNA): TGTGCCAGCAGCTTCGGAGGGACTGAAGCTTTCTTT. It codes for CASSFGGTEAFF. The chain has TRBV11-2 and TRBJ1-1; no clear D gene. V lost 3 bases, J lost 5 bases, and 7 bases lay in between. CDR3 length: 12 residues. From germline, CDR1 is SGHAT and CDR2 FQNNGV.

The chain uses TRBV27 and TRBJ1-2; D perhaps matches TRBD1 (6 bases). Trimming removed 4 bases from V and 3 bases from J, with 18 bases in between. CDR1 and CDR2 from the germline V gene are MNHEY and SMNVEV (reference sequence). This CDR3 is 16 amino acids long. As DNA, the CDR3 is TGTGCCAGCAGTTCCCACACCGACAGGAACCACTATGGCTACACCTTC. It codes for CASSSHTDRNHYGYTF.

As DNA, the CDR3 is TGTGCCAGTAGTATTAGCACACTCTATAGCAATCAGCCCCAGCATTTT. Amino acids: CASSISTLYSNQPQHF. V and J are TRBV19 and TRBJ1-5; D gene ambiguous. Looked up from germline, CDR1 is LNHDA and CDR2 is SQIVND (reference sequence). Trimming took off 3 bases at V and 0 bases at J, with 12 bases between the two ends. This CDR3 contains 16 residues.

The chain combines TRBV7-2 with TRBJ2-7, with 7 nucleotides matching TRBD2. Germline CDR1 SGHTA, CDR2 FQGNSA. The V segment lost 1 base and the J segment 1 base; nucleotides outside the gene matches: 4. The CDR3 covers 15 residues. The CDR3 DNA reads as TGTGCCAGCAGCTTAGGGGAGGGGCAGTCCTACGAGCAGTACTTC. This encodes CASSLGEGQSYEQYF.

The J gene is TRBJ1-1, the V gene TRBV5-3; the D gene is possibly TRBD1 (5 bases). TRBV5-3 is classed as an ORF, of uncertain function. The CDR3 loop spans 15 amino acids. Deletions cut 0 bases from V and 4 bases from J, with 13 bases between. This CDR3 is CARSLEAGRSTEAFF. The DNA of the CDR3 is TGTGCCAGAAGCTTGGAGGCAGGGAGGTCCACTGAAGCTTTCTTT.

The rearrangement joins TRBV30 to TRBJ1-6, with D unclear. V dropped 2 bases and J dropped 2 bases, with 13 bases sitting between them. From germline, CDR1 is GTSNPN and CDR2 SVGIG (reference sequence). The CDR3 runs 16 residues. CDR3 DNA: TGTGCCTGGAGTCCCGCAGTTGCCCCCTATAATTCACCCCTCCACTTT. Translating it yields CAWSPAVAPYNSPLHF.

The chain carries TRBV11-2 and TRBJ2-7; 9 bases align to TRBD2. The V segment lost 4 bases and the J segment 3 bases; nucleotides outside the gene matches: 10. Germline V CDR1 and CDR2: SGHAT, FQNNGV. The CDR3 totals 16 residues. In nucleotides, the CDR3 is TGTGCCAGCAGCTCTGGGCGGGGGGGCCTGGTCTACGAGCAGTACTTC. Residues: CASSSGRGGLVYEQYF.

This chain joins TRBV11-2 and TRBJ2-6, with 7 bases identical to TRBD2. The V gene's germline CDR1 is SGHAT and CDR2 FQNNGV. This CDR3 is 18 amino acids long. V lost 1 base, J lost 2 bases, and 8 bases stayed unmatched. The CDR3 here is CASSLVLREGPGANVLTF. The CDR3 DNA follows: TGTGCCAGCAGCTTAGTGTTGAGGGAGGGCCCTGGGGCCAACGTCCTGACTTTC.

The chain joins TRBV11-2 to TRBJ1-6; TRBD1 is a possible D gene (5 bases). Germline lookup yields CDR1 SGHAT and CDR2 FQNNGV. V shed 4 bases and J shed 6 bases, with 10 bases lying between them. CDR3 length: 14 residues. The CDR3 DNA follows: TGTGCCAGCAGCTCAACTCAGGGTAATTCACCCCTCCACTTT. Translating it yields CASSSTQGNSPLHF.

This clone is a singleton in its sample. The V gene is TRBV7-3, the J gene TRBJ1-2; the D gene is possibly TRBD1 (6 bases). Germline V gene data show CDR1 as SGHTA and CDR2 as FQGTGA. Trimming removed 3 bases from V and 14 bases from J, with 19 bases in between. The CDR3 runs 13 residues. CDR3 sequence (DNA): TGTGCCAGCAGCTTCACAGGGACCGCATCGCCAACCTTC. It yields the protein CASSFTGTASPTF.

This rearrangement joins TRBV19 to TRBJ1-5, with a possible D match to TRBD1 (5 bases). Between the trimmed V and J ends, which lost 6 bases and 2 bases, there was a span of 23 bases. Germline V CDR1 and CDR2: LNHDA, SQIVND (reference sequence). The CDR3 spans 18 residues. Written as DNA, the CDR3 is TGTGCCAGTAGCGGTGGGACTGACATAACCTGGGGCAATCAGCCCCAGCATTTT. Protein: CASSGGTDITWGNQPQHF.

The chain recombines TRBV4-1 with TRBJ1-2, with D hard to call. This CDR3 has 12 residues. From germline, CDR1 is MGHRA and CDR2 YSYEKL. Trimming took off 3 bases at V and 3 bases at J, with 5 bases between the two ends. CDR3 sequence reads: CASSQEDYGYTF. Written as DNA, the CDR3 is TGCGCCAGCAGCCAGGAGGACTATGGCTACACCTTC.

V usage is TRBV7-2 and J usage is TRBJ1-5; D is uncertain. The CDR3 totals 14 residues. CDR1 and CDR2 from the germline V gene are SGHTA and FQGNSA. V shed 5 bases and J shed 9 bases, with 17 bases lying between them. DNA for the CDR3: TGTGCCAGCAGCCCAGTGGGCGATATGACGCCCCAGCATTTT. Translating gives CASSPVGDMTPQHF.

This clone has just one count. CDR3 nucleotides: TGCGCCAGCAGCGCGGTACAGGGTAACACCGGGGAGCTGTTTTTT. Residues: CASSAVQGNTGELFF. The rearrangement links TRBV5-1 to TRBJ2-2, with D maybe TRBD1 (6 bases). CDR1 SGHRS and CDR2 YFSETQ come from the germline V gene. Trimming took 4 bases from V and 2 from J, leaving 12 bases between them. CDR3 length equals 15 residues.

The chain uses TRBV4-2 and TRBJ2-7; perhaps TRBD1 as D (5 bases). This CDR3 is built from 18 residues. Trimming took off 2 bases at V and 0 bases at J, with 20 bases between the two ends. Germline loops: CDR1 LGHNA, CDR2 YNFKEQ. For the CDR3, the DNA is TGTGCCAGCAGCCAAATGAGTACGACCGGACATGGCTCCTACGAGCAGTACTTC. This sequence encodes CASSQMSTTGHGSYEQYF.

The chain has TRBV29-1 and TRBJ2-1, with no clear D. CDR3 length: 11 residues. Trimming pared 2 bases from V and 13 bases from J, leaving 12 bases between. Germline loops: CDR1 SQVTM, CDR2 ANQGSEA. The CDR3 loop is CSVEFNSVQFF. The CDR3 DNA reads as TGCAGCGTTGAATTTAACAGTGTACAGTTCTTC.

V gene TRBV7-2 combines with J gene TRBJ1-5; D is unresolved. Germline V gives CDR1 SGHTA, CDR2 FQGNSA. CDR3 size: 15 residues. V shed 1 base and J shed 5 bases, with 12 bases lying between them. CDR3 in amino acids: CASSLGGYGDQPQHF. DNA of the CDR3: TGTGCCAGCAGCTTAGGCGGTTACGGGGATCAGCCCCAGCATTTT.

The chain is built from TRBV27 and TRBJ1-1, with D perhaps TRBD1 (6 bases). The V and J ends lost 5 bases and 0 bases respectively, with 22 bases between them. Germline-derived CDR1 and CDR2 are MNHEY and SMNVEV (reference sequence). The length of the CDR3 is 18 residues. The DNA of the CDR3 is TGTGCCAGCAGTCACGAACGGGGGGCGTCCCCTCTGAACACTGAAGCTTTCTTT. Its translation is CASSHERGASPLNTEAFF.

The chain carries TRBV3-1 (or the pseudogene TRBV3-2) and TRBJ2-7, with D perhaps TRBD2 (6 bases). Germline-derived CDR1 and CDR2 are LGHDT and YNNKEL (reference sequence). With 0 bases removed from V and 4 bases from J, the gap between germline ends came to 13 bases. This CDR3 has 15 residues. The CDR3 DNA reads as TGTGCCAGCAGCCAAGAAAAAGGTAGCGGATACGAGCAGTACTTC. It yields the protein CASSQEKGSGYEQYF.

Relative to its sample, this clone is medium-sized. The chain links TRBV7-2 to TRBJ1-1; 7 bases are shared with TRBD1. V dropped 3 bases and J dropped 6; count of bases not matched to a gene: 1. The germline CDR1 and CDR2 sequences are SGHTA and FQGNSA. The length of the CDR3 is 12 residues. This CDR3 is CASSLGTAEAFF. The DNA of the CDR3 is TGTGCCAGCAGCTTGGGGACAGCTGAAGCTTTCTTT.

This sequence joins TRBV9 and TRBJ1-1; maybe TRBD1 (5 bases). The CDR3 runs 10 residues. Germline V gene lookup returns CDR1 SGDLS and CDR2 YYNGEE. V was trimmed by 7 bases and J by 8 bases, leaving 9 bases between them. This CDR3 is CASGGAEAFF. In nucleotides, the CDR3 is TGTGCCAGCGGAGGGGCAGAAGCTTTCTTT.

This sequence joins TRBV19 and TRBJ1-3; possible D gene TRBD1, 6 bases. The length of the CDR3 is 17 residues. The V and J ends lost 1 base and 0 bases respectively, with 13 bases between them. Germline CDR1 reads LNHDA; CDR2 reads SQIVND (reference sequence). The CDR3 sequence is CASSIVRDTRSGNTIYF. CDR3 sequence (DNA): TGTGCCAGTAGTATAGTCCGGGACACCCGCTCTGGAAACACCATATATTTT.